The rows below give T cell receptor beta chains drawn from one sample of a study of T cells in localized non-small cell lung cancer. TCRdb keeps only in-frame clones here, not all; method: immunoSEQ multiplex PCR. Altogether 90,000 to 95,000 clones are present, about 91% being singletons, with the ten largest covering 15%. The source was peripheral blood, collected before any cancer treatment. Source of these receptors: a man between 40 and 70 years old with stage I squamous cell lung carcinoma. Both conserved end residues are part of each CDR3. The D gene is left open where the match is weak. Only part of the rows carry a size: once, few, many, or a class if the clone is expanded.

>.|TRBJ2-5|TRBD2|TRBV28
TGTGCCAGCAGTTTCGGGGGGATAAGGGGAGAGACCCAGTACTTC
CASSFGGIRGETQYF
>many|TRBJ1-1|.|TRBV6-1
TGTGCCAGCAGTGAAGATAGGAGGGGCACTGAAGCTTTCTTT
CASSEDRRGTEAFF
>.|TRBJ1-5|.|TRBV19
TGTGCCAGTAGTACGTGGGGGATTCGGAATCAGCCCCAGCATTTT
CASSTWGIRNQPQHF
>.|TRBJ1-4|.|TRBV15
TGTGCCACCAGCAGAGGTGGCCTGAGTAATGAAAAACTGTTTTTT
CATSRGGLSNEKLFF
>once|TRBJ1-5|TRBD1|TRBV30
TGTGCCTGGACCAAGGGACAGGGGGCAGGTCAGCCCCAGCATTTT
CAWTKGQGAGQPQHF
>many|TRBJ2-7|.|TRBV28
TGTGCCAGCAGTATCGGGGTCGGGTACGAGCAGTACTTC
CASSIGVGYEQYF
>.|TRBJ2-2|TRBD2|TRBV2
TGTGCCAGCACCCCGTGGGAGGGGAGAACCGGGGAGCTGTTTTTT
CASTPWEGRTGELFF
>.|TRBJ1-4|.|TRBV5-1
TGCGCCAGCAGCCCGAGGTCAGTAAATGAAAAACTGTTTTTT
CASSPRSVNEKLFF
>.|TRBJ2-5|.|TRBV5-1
TGCGCCAGCAGCTTGGTAGGGTTGGGAGAGACCCAGTACTTC
CASSLVGLGETQYF
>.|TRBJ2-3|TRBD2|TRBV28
TGTGCCAGCAGTGCTCAGCGGGGGAAGCCAGATACGCAGTATTTT
CASSAQRGKPDTQYF
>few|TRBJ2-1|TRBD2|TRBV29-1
TGCAGCGTTGGGGGGACTAGCTCCTACAATGAGCAGTTCTTC
CSVGGTSSYNEQFF
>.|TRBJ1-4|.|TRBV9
TGTGCCAGCAGCTATAGTAGTACTAATGAAAAACTGTTTTTT
CASSYSSTNEKLFF
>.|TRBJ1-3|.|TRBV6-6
TGTGCCAGCACCCACGGGGGGGGCAGTGGAAACACCATATATTTT
CASTHGGGSGNTIYF
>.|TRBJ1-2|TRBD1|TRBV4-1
TGCGCCAGCAGCCAAGAAGGGGGCCCTCTTAACTATGGCTACACCTTC
CASSQEGGPLNYGYTF
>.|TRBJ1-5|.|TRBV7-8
TGTGCCAGCAGCTTAGGGGTCGACAGTCAGCCCCAGCATTTT
CASSLGVDSQPQHF
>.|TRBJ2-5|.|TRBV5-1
TGCGCCAGCAGCTTTTCAATAGGAGATCTCCCCCGACAGGGAGGCCAAGAGACCCAGTACTTC
CASSFSIGDLPRQGGQETQYF
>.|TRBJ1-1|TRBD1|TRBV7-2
TGTGCCAGCGCAACCCAGGGGGCATCGAACACTGAAGCTTTCTTT
CASATQGASNTEAFF
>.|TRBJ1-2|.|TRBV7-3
TGTGCCACCGGTAGGGGGGCCTATGGCTACACCTTC
CATGRGAYGYTF
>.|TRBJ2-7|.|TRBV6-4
TGTGCCAGCAGTGTGGAGGCGAGCTCCTACGAGCAGTACTTC
CASSVEASSYEQYF
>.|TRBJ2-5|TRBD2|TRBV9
TGTGCCAGCAGCGCGGTAGCGGGGGGGCGAGAGACCCAGTACTTC
CASSAVAGGRETQYF
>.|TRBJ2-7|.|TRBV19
TGTGCCAGTAGTATAGATTTGGCCGTCACCTACGAGCAGTACTTC
CASSIDLAVTYEQYF
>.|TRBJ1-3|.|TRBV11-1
TGTGCCAGCAGCTTCGGCAGAAGTTCTGGAAACACCATATATTTT
CASSFGRSSGNTIYF
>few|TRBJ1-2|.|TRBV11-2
TGTGCCAGCAGCTTACCGCGGAGTGGCTACACCTTC
CASSLPRSGYTF
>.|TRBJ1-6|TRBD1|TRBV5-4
TGTGCCAGCAGCCTGGAAAGGGGGCGTTCACCCCTCCACTTT
CASSLERGRSPLHF
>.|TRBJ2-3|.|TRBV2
TGTGCCAGCAGAAGACAGGATAAAGATACGCAGTATTTT
CASRRQDKDTQYF
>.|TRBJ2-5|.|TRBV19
TGTGCCAGTAGTATCCGGGCCTATAAGGGAGAGACCCAGTACTTC
CASSIRAYKGETQYF
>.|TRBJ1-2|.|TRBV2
TGTGCCAGCAGGGGGATCACAGGGACTCGCTATGGCTACACCTTC
CASRGITGTRYGYTF
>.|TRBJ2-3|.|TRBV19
TGTGCCAGTAGTATAAATCCCCGAGGCACAGATACGCAGTATTTT
CASSINPRGTDTQYF
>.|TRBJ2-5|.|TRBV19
TGTGCCAGTAGTACCCCAAGACAAGCTCAAGAGACCCAGTACTTC
CASSTPRQAQETQYF
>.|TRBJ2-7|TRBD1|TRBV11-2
TGTGCCAGCAGCTCCCGGGACAGGGGAATAATCTACGAGCAGTACTTC
CASSSRDRGIIYEQYF
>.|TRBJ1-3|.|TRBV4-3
TGCGCCAGCAGCCAAGCAGGGAACGGAAACACCATATATTTT
CASSQAGNGNTIYF
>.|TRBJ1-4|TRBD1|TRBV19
TGTGCCAGTAGCGTCGGACAGGGAACTAATGAAAAACTGTTTTTT
CASSVGQGTNEKLFF
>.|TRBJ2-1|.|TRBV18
TGTGCCAGCTCACCCCTTCAGGGAGCCTCCTACAATGAGCAGTTCTTC
CASSPLQGASYNEQFF
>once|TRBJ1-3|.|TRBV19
TGTGCCAGTAGTTCGCAGGATAACTCTGGAAACACCATATATTTT
CASSSQDNSGNTIYF
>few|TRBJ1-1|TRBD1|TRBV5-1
TGCGCCAGCAGCTACTCTGCGACAGGGGGTGAAGCTTTCTTT
CASSYSATGGEAFF
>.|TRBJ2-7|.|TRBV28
TGTGCCAGCAGTTTATTAAACAGCTACGAGCAGTACTTC
CASSLLNSYEQYF
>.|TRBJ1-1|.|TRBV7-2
TGTGCCAGCAGCGACCGTAGGAGGGGGAGCACTGAAGCTTTCTTT
CASSDRRRGSTEAFF
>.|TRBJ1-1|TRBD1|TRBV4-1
TGCGCCAGCAGCCAAGCGGTCGGGACAGGGCGTGAAGCTTTCTTT
CASSQAVGTGREAFF
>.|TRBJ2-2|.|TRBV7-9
TGTGCCAGCAGCTTGGAGGGTGGGAGCACCGGGGAGCTGTTTTTT
CASSLEGGSTGELFF
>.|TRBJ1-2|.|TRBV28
TGTGCCAGCAGTTTGTTACAGGTCATAGGCTACACCTTC
CASSLLQVIGYTF
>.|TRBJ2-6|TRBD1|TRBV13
TGTGCCAGCAGCCGGACAGGGGGCCTTTTATCTGGGGCCAACGTCCTGACTTTC
CASSRTGGLLSGANVLTF
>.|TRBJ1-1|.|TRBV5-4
TGTGCCAGCTCCTTCTCTGGGAGGACATACACTGAAGCTTTCTTT
CASSFSGRTYTEAFF
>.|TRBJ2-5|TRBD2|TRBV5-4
TGTGCCAGCAGCAAGAGACTAGCGGGGCGCCAAGAGACCCAGTACTTC
CASSKRLAGRQETQYF
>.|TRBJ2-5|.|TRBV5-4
TGTGCCAGCAGCCTGAGGGTTCTAGGCATAGCGGAGATAGAGACCCAGTACTTC
CASSLRVLGIAEIETQYF
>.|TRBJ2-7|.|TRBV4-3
TGCGCCAGCAGCCAAGCAAAGGAAGGGGAGCAGTACTTC
CASSQAKEGEQYF
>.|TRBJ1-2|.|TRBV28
TGTGCCAGCAGTTTGTCCAGCTCGAGCTACACCTTC
CASSLSSSSYTF
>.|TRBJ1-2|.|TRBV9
TGTGCCAGCAGCCTCGAGTTGAGGGGCTACACCTTC
CASSLELRGYTF
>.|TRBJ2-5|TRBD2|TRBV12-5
TGTGCTAGTGGTCTCGGGAGGGAGCCGAAAGAGACCCAGTACTTC
CASGLGREPKETQYF
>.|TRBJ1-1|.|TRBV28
TGTGCCAGCAGTTCACCGGGACAGAACACTGAAGCTTTCTTT
CASSSPGQNTEAFF
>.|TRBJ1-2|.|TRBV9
TGTGCCAGCAGCGACCGCCTCGGCGGGACTGATTATGGCTACACCTTC
CASSDRLGGTDYGYTF
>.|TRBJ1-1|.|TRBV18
TGTGCCAGCTCACCTAGGGACATAGGGCTGAACACTGAAGCTTTCTTT
CASSPRDIGLNTEAFF
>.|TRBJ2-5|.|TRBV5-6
TGTGCCAGCAGCCTTTACCGACAGACTACCCGTGAGACCCAGTACTTC
CASSLYRQTTRETQYF
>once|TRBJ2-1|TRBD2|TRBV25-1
TGTGCCAGCACCCGGACTAGCGGAGACAATGAGCAGTTCTTC
CASTRTSGDNEQFF
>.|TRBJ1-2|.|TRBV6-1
TGTGCCAGCAGTGGTTCACGGGGCTATGGCTACACCTTC
CASSGSRGYGYTF
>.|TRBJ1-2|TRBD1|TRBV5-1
TGCGCCAGCAGCTTGGAGGCAGGGGGCGGCTATGGCTACACCTTC
CASSLEAGGGYGYTF
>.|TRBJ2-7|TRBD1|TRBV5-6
TGTGCCAGCACCCGGGACAGCTACGAGCAGTACTTC
CASTRDSYEQYF
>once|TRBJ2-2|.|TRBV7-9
TGTGCCAGCAGTCTGGCCAGGGAAACCGGGGAGCTGTTTTTT
CASSLARETGELFF